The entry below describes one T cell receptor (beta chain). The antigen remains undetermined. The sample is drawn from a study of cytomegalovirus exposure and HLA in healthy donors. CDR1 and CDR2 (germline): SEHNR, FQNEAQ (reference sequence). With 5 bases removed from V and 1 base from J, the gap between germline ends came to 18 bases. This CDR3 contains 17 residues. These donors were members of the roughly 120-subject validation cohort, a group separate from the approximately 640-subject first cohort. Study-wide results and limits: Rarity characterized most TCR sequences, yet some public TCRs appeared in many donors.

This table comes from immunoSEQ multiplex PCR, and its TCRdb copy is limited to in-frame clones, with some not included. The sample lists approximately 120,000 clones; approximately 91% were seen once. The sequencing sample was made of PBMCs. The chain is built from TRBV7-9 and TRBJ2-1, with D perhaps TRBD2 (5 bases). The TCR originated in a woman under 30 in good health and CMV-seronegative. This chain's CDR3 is CASSTALSGLSYNEQFF. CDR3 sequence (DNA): TGTGCCAGCAGCACCGCCCTGAGCGGACTTTCCTACAATGAGCAGTTCTTC.